A single sample is the source of the 17 T cell receptor beta chains below, sequenced in a study of regulatory dendritic cells for organ transplantation. The protocol was immunoSEQ multiplex PCR, while the TCRdb copy is restricted to in-frame clones and leaves out a portion. The sample shows roughly 27,000 clones, less than 85% of them seen only once. The material sequenced was naive CD8+ T cells from blood. Indicated subset: CD45RA+ naive T cells. The receptors here all came from a human donor in good health.

The J gene is TRBJ1-2, the V gene TRBV6-1, with TRBD1 as a possible D gene (6 bases). Germline values: CDR1 MNHNS, CDR2 SASEGT. Trimming cost V 1 base and J 8 bases, with 14 bases left between them. This CDR3 has 14 amino acids. DNA of the CDR3: TGTGCCAGCAGTGAAGGGACAGCAGGTCAGGGCTACACCTTC. Protein sequence: CASSEGTAGQGYTF.

The chain recombines TRBV4-1 with TRBJ2-5, with D tentatively TRBD1 (6 bases). V was clipped by 0 bases and J by 1 base, with 12 bases between them. The CDR3 contains 16 residues. Germline CDR1 and CDR2: MGHRA and YSYEKL. CDR3 bases: TGCGCCAGCAGCCAAGATTACAGGGCCCTCCAAGAGACCCAGTACTTC. Its translation: CASSQDYRALQETQYF.

This clone was counted between two and nine times. The rearrangement uses TRBV27 and TRBJ1-1; 11 bases fit TRBD1. The CDR3 runs to 17 residues. Germline V gene data show CDR1 as MNHEY and CDR2 as SMNVEV (reference sequence). With V trimmed by 8 bases and J by 3 bases, 14 bases remained unmatched. CDR3 nucleotide sequence: TGTGCCAGCTACAACTTTCAGGGACAGGGGGTCTACACTGAAGCTTTCTTT. It is translated as CASYNFQGQGVYTEAFF.

The chain links TRBV6-4 to TRBJ2-3, with TRBD1 identical over 9 bases. The CDR3 has 15 amino acids. The V segment lost 6 bases and the J segment 0 bases; nucleotides outside the gene matches: 4. The germline V gene encodes CDR1 MRHNA and CDR2 SNTAGT. DNA of the CDR3: TGTGCCAGCAGGCACAGGGGGCAAAGCACAGATACGCAGTATTTT. Protein sequence: CASRHRGQSTDTQYF.

The rearrangement uses TRBV7-9 and TRBJ2-1, with D possibly TRBD1 on 6 matching bases. Germline loops: CDR1 SEHNR, CDR2 FQNEAQ (reference sequence). V gave up 4 bases and J gave up 7 bases, with 11 bases separating them. The CDR3 spans 13 residues. This CDR3 reads CASSSTQGNEQFF. The CDR3, as DNA: TGTGCCAGCAGCTCTACACAGGGAAATGAGCAGTTCTTC. Combining the CDR3 with reference TRBV7-9 and TRBJ2-1 gives the whole variable domain DTGVSQNPRHKITKRGQNVTFRCDPISEHNRLYWYRQTLGQGPEFLTYFQNEAQLEKSRLLSDRFSAERPKGSFSTLEIQRTEQGDSAMYLCASSSTQGNEQFFGPGTRLTVL.

This clone is a singleton in its sample. This chain uses TRBV7-2 with TRBJ1-6; D possibly corresponds to TRBD1 (5 bases). Germline loops: CDR1 SGHTA, CDR2 FQGNSA. The CDR3 has 16 residues. V was cut by 5 bases and J by 0 bases, with 11 bases left in between. The CDR3 loop reads CASSHRPSSYNSPLHF. CDR3 sequence (DNA): TGTGCCAGCAGCCACAGGCCGAGCTCCTATAATTCACCCCTCCACTTT.

The genes are TRBV6-5 and TRBJ1-5, with D maybe TRBD1 (5 bases). CDR1 MNHEY and CDR2 SVGAGI come from the germline V gene. Trimming cost V 5 bases and J 5 bases, with 7 bases left between them. The CDR3 is 12 residues long. As DNA, the CDR3 is TGTGCCAGCAGTCAGGGTTATCAGCCCCAGCATTTT. Translated: CASSQGYQPQHF.

The chain has TRBV9 and TRBJ2-1; TRBD2 matches at 8 bases. Germline CDR1 reads SGDLS; CDR2 reads YYNGEE. CDR3 length equals 15 residues. Losses at the gene ends were 3 bases for V and 0 bases for J; bases not matched to a gene: 2. CDR3 nucleotide sequence: TGTGCCAGCAGCGGCAGCGGGAGCTCCTACAATGAGCAGTTCTTC. Encoded protein: CASSGSGSSYNEQFF.

The chain carries TRBV6-5 and TRBJ1-5, with D possibly being TRBD1 (6 bases). V shed 5 bases and J shed 7 bases, with 12 bases lying between them. There are 13 residues in the CDR3. Per germline, CDR1 MNHEY and CDR2 SVGAGI. CDR3 amino acids: CASSPDRNQPQHF. The CDR3 DNA follows: TGTGCCAGCAGTCCGGACAGAAACCAGCCCCAGCATTTT.

This chain links TRBV7-8 with TRBJ2-5, with 9 bases matching TRBD1. After removal of 5 bases from V and 5 bases from J, the junction contained 9 bases not matched to a gene. The V gene's germline CDR1 is SGHVS and CDR2 FQNEAQ. There are 15 residues in the CDR3. CDR3 DNA: TGTGCCAGCAGCACTAACAGGGGGCTATGGGAGACCCAGTACTTC. It translates to CASSTNRGLWETQYF.

The chain links TRBV11-2 to TRBJ1-1; D possibly corresponds to TRBD1 (5 bases). Trimming shortened V by 5 bases and J by 4 bases, and 20 bases separated the two germline ends. The CDR3 has 16 amino acids. From germline, CDR1 is SGHAT and CDR2 FQNNGV. The CDR3: CASSPHPGGYFTEAFF. DNA of the CDR3: TGTGCCAGCAGCCCCCACCCCGGGGGGTACTTCACTGAAGCTTTCTTT. Together with reference TRBV11-2 and TRBJ1-1, the CDR3 gives the full variable domain: EAGVAQSPRYKIIEKRQSVAFWCNPISGHATLYWYQQILGQGPKLLIQFQNNGVVDDSQLPKDRFSAERLKGVDSTLKIQPAKLEDSAVYLCASSPHPGGYFTEAFFGQGTRLTVV.

V is TRBV4-3 and J is TRBJ2-5; TRBD1 matches at 7 bases. The J call may be in error: the DNA end matches TRBJ2-7 better. The CDR3 extends over 17 amino acids. The V gene's germline CDR1 is LGHNA and CDR2 YSLEER. CDR3 protein: CASSQDTAGGITYEQYF. The CDR3 DNA is TGCGCCAGCAGCCAAGATACGGCAGGGGGAATTACCTACGAGCAGTACTTC.

This clone showed up just a few times. V and J are TRBV19 and TRBJ1-5; the match to TRBD1 covers 7 bases. Germline V gives CDR1 LNHDA, CDR2 SQIVND (reference sequence). The CDR3 consists of 14 residues. The ends lost 7 bases at V and 2 bases at J; junction bases unmatched: 5. The CDR3 loop is CASTPDRGNQPQHF. In DNA, the CDR3 is TGTGCCAGTACCCCCGACAGGGGCAATCAGCCCCAGCATTTT.

The V gene is TRBV9, the J gene TRBJ1-4; 8 nucleotides agree with TRBD1. The CDR3 length is 15 residues. Germline CDR1 reads SGDLS; CDR2 reads YYNGEE. Trimming cost V 0 bases and J 8 bases; bases outside gene matches: 6. CDR3 sequence reads: CASSVENRGIEKLFF. CDR3 nucleotides: TGTGCCAGCAGCGTAGAGAACAGGGGGATAGAAAAACTGTTTTTT.

CDR3: CATSRDRGNSPLHF. In nucleotides, the CDR3 is TGTGCCACCAGCAGAGACAGGGGAAATTCACCCCTCCACTTT. This chain connects TRBV15 to TRBJ1-6, with a weak D call TRBD1 (6 bases). There are 14 residues in the CDR3. Looked up from germline, CDR1 is LNHNV and CDR2 is YYDKDF (reference sequence). Trimming took off 0 bases at V and 7 bases at J, with 7 bases between the two ends.

In this sample, this clone turned up once. The V and J genes are TRBV4-3 and TRBJ1-2; the match to TRBD1 covers 9 bases. V lost 5 bases to trimming and J lost 6 bases; unmatched junction nucleotides: 7. The CDR3 contains 14 residues. The germline V gene has CDR1 LGHNA and CDR2 YSLEER. The chain's CDR3 is CASSGTGGSDGYTF. Here the CDR3 DNA reads TGCGCCAGCAGCGGTACAGGGGGCTCCGATGGCTACACCTTC.

This chain connects TRBV6-5 to TRBJ2-2; D gene uncertain. Per the germline V gene, CDR1 is MNHEY and CDR2 is SVGAGI. There are 13 residues in the CDR3. With 5 bases removed from V and 6 bases from J, the gap between germline ends came to 10 bases. The CDR3 reads CASSPSAAGELFF. Here the CDR3 DNA reads TGTGCCAGCAGTCCCTCTGCGGCCGGGGAGCTGTTTTTT.